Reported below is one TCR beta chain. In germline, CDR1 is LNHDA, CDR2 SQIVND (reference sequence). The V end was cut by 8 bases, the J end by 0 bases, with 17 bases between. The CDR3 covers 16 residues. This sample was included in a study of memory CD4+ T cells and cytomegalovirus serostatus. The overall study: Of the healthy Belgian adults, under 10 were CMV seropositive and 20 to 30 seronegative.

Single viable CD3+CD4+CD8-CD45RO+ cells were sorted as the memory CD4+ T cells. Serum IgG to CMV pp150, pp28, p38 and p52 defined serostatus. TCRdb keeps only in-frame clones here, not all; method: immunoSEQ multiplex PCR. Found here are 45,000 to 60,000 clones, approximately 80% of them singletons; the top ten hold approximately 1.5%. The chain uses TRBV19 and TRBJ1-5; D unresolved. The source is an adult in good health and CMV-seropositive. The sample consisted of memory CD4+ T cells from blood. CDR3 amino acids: CASSGWTDYSNQPQHF. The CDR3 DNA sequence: TGTGCCAGTTCTGGTTGGACGGATTATAGCAATCAGCCCCAGCATTTT.